This T cell receptor (beta chain) is from a study of T-cell reconstitution after alpha-beta-depleted transplantation in children. Findings of the study overall: The origin of alpha-beta T cells about two months after transplant was reportedly several hundred expanded graft clones. T-cell counts and diversity were attributed mostly to newly produced T cells one year after transplant. Surviving recipient cells, namely T cells and thymic progenitors, were the source of high day-60 TCRbeta diversity in some patients.

Molecular barcoding with unique molecular identifiers was used for the TCRbeta library. TCRdb re-analysed the PCR reads in MiXCR, keeping a single row per CDR3 protein. Of 750,000 to 950,000 distinct CDR3 sequences detected, about 15% appear once; the ten largest clones hold roughly 4.8%. The germline CDR1 and CDR2 sequences are SGHVS and FNYEAQ. V lost 5 bases and J lost 0, with 17 bases in between. The CDR3 is 18 amino acids. In the case of this clonotype: What it binds is not known.

The source of this sequence is a male patient younger than 18 who had a stem cell transplant for acute lymphoblastic leukemia, so the T cells may come from the graft donor. The sample consisted of PBMCs, mostly from graft donor cells, taken 360 days after TCRalphabeta/CD19-depleted stem cell transplant. The chain joins TRBV7-6 to TRBJ2-6; TRBD1 might be the D (6 bases). CDR3 sequence reads: CASSANRVLISGANVLTF. The CDR3 bases are TGTGCCAGCAGCGCCAACAGGGTCTTAATCTCTGGGGCCAACGTCCTGACTTTC.